This T cell receptor beta chain was obtained from a study of human T cells and chemical hapten exposure. The sample's time point: pre-sensitization, week 0. Treatment indicated: therapeutic diphenylcyclopropenone sensitization with weekly scalp DPC. Total RNA was isolated from unfractionated whole blood. With 4 bases clipped from V and 3 bases from J, the junction kept 0 bases outside the gene matches. This CDR3 comprises 13 residues. Germline assignment: CDR1 ENHRY and CDR2 SYGVKD. In this sample, this clonotype turned up many times. The library tagged individual cDNA molecules with unique molecular identifiers. TCRdb itself ran the RACE reads through MiXCR, one entry per CDR3 protein. This sample has 200,000 to 300,000 distinct CDR3 sequences, with over 8% found just once.

The V gene is TRBV10-3, the J gene TRBJ2-1; 7 bases line up with TRBD2. This clonotype was obtained from a woman in her thirties or forties with alopecia areata. Some clones in this sample may be carry-over from other donors' samples. Material: whole blood, obtained in connection with sensitization to the hapten diphenylcyclopropenone (DPC). CDR3: CAISAGGYNEQFF. The CDR3 DNA reads TGTGCCATCAGTGCGGGGGGCTACAATGAGCAGTTCTTC.